The 2 T cell receptor beta chains presented below share a single source sample, sequenced in a study of T cell responses to AZD1222 COVID-19 vaccine. Clones were sequenced by immunoSEQ multiplex PCR, and TCRdb holds only the in-frame ones, with some missing. The table shows 85,000 to 130,000 clones, with approximately 89% occurring only once. The sequences come from peripheral blood, collected 28 days after the second dose of the MenACWY control vaccine. Every receptor here comes from an adult who received the MenACWY meningococcal vaccine as a control.

The chain uses TRBV19 and TRBJ2-1; 7 bases align to TRBD1. The CDR3 covers 15 residues. V shed 3 bases, J shed 7 bases, and the junction held 9 bases outside the gene matches. Germline V gene data show CDR1 as LNHDA and CDR2 as SQIVND (reference sequence). The CDR3 here is CASSIVSAGGNEQFF. CDR3 coding DNA: TGTGCCAGTAGTATCGTCTCTGCAGGGGGTAATGAGCAGTTCTTC.

About this clone: Other DNA sequences in this sample translate to the same CDR3. This rearrangement joins TRBV7-3 to TRBJ1-1, with 10 positions matching TRBD1. There are 15 residues in the CDR3. V trimming: 2 bases; J trimming: 2 bases; junction bases outside the gene matches: 2. Germline CDR1 and CDR2: SGHTA and FQGTGA. The CDR3 here is CASSLQTGGNTEAFF. The CDR3 nucleotides read TGTGCCAGCAGCTTACAGACAGGGGGCAACACTGAAGCTTTCTTT.